This section outlines one T cell receptor (beta chain) sequence together with its context. Trimming cost V 0 bases and J 0 bases, with 9 bases left between them. CDR3 length equals 15 residues. Germline CDR1 and CDR2: SGDLS and YYNGEE. The record originates from a study of blood T cell repertoires in COVID-19. Data came from immunoSEQ multiplex PCR; TCRdb stores just in-frame clones and leaves some out. In the table there are some 200,000 clones, about 85% of which are singletons. The source is a woman aged 70-85 years with COVID-19, enrolled during active disease. This chain joins TRBV9 and TRBJ1-1, with D uncertain. Sequenced: peripheral blood. CDR3 nucleotides: TGTGCCAGCAGCGTAGCTCCAGACATGAACACTGAAGCTTTCTTT. Encoded protein: CASSVAPDMNTEAFF.